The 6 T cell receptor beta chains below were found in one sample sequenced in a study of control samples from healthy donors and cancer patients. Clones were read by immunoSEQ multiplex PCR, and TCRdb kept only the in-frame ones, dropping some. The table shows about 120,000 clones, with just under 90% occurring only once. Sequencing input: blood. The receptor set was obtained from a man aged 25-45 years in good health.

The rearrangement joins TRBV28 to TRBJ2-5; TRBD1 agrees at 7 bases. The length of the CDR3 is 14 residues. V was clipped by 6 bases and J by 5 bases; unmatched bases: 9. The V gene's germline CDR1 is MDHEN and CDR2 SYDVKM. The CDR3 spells CASSLNTGVETQYF. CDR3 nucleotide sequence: TGTGCCAGCAGCCTAAACACAGGGGTGGAGACCCAGTACTTC.

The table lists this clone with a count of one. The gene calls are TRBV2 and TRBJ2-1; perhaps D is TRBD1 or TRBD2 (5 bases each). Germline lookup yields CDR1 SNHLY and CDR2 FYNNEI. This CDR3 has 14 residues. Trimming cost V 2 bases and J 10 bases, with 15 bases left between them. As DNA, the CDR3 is TGTGCCAGCAGTGAATCGGACCCCCGGGGCGAGCAGTTCTTC. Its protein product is CASSESDPRGEQFF.

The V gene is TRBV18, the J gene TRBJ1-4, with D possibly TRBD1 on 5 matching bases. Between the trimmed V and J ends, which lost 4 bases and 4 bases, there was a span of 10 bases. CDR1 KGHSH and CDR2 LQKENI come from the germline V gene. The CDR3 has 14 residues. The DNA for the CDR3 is TGTGCCAGCTCACTCGGGACGATTAATGAAAAACTGTTTTTT. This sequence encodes CASSLGTINEKLFF.

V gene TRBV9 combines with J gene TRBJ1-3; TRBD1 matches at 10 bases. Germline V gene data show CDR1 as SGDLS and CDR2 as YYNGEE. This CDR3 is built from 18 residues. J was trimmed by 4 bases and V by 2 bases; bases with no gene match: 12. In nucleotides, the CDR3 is TGTGCCAGCAGCGTCGCCTCTGGGACAGGGGTGTTCGGAAACACCATATATTTT. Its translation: CASSVASGTGVFGNTIYF.

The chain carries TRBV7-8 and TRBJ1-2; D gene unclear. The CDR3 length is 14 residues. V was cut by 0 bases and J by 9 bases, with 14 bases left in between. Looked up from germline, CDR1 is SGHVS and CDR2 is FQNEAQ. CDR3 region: CASSLAGTAGSYTF. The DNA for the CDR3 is TGTGCCAGCAGCTTAGCGGGAACCGCTGGGAGCTACACCTTC.

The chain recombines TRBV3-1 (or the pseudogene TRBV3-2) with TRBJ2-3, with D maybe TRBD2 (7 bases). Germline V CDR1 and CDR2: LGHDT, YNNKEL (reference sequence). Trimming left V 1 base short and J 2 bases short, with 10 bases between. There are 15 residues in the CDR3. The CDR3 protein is CASSQGGGNTDTQYF. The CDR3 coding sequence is TGTGCCAGCAGCCAAGGGGGGGGCAACACAGATACGCAGTATTTT.